This section outlines one T cell receptor beta chain sequence together with its context. Its antigen is as yet unknown. This sample stems from a study of cytomegalovirus exposure and HLA in healthy donors. Study-level background: A previous analysis identified more than 100 million unique TCR beta sequences derived from 180 million or so T cells. Study results and limitations: Only CMV serostatus was available as immune exposure information.

Germline V lookup: CDR1 SGHDT, CDR2 YYEEEE. The V gene lost 4 bases and the J gene lost 4 bases, with 11 bases spanning the gap. This CDR3 is built from 13 residues. The PCR used 60 Vbeta and 13 Jbeta primers. As originally analysed: Later, an analysis found about 83 million unique TCR beta chains, and some 10 million of these were shared. Clones were sequenced by immunoSEQ multiplex PCR, and TCRdb holds only the in-frame ones, with some missing. That table gives V, J and clone size, and the DNA gave D and trimming. Of about 130,000 clones in the sample, around two thirds were seen once. The V call is TRBV5-6, the J call TRBJ1-2; possibly TRBD1 for D (5 bases). This TCR was sampled from a man aged 60 to 69 in good health and CMV-seropositive. The sequencing sample was made of PBMCs. The CDR3 loop reads CASSPGVIYGYTF. The CDR3 nucleotides read TGTGCCAGCAGCCCGGGGGTCATCTATGGCTACACCTTC.